This is a list of T cell receptor beta chains from one sample in a study of T cell responses to AZD1222 COVID-19 vaccine. Sequenced by immunoSEQ multiplex PCR; TCRdb stores in-frame clones only, minus some. This sample has some 69,000 clones; approximately 83% occur once, and the top ten carry approximately 18%. Specimen: peripheral blood, collected on day 0 of AZD1222 vaccination. Source of these receptors: an adult in good health. Each CDR3 is given with its conserved first and last residue. A D gene is named only where the DNA matches it firmly. Clone sizes are given selectively: once, few, many, or a class where the clone is expanded.

>TRBV28|TRBJ1-5|-|-|15
TGTGCCAGCAGCTCCCTGGACGGCCGAAATCAGCCCCAGCATTTT
CASSSLDGRNQPQHF
>TRBV30|TRBJ1-6|TRBD1|-|16
TGTGCCTGGAGAGGATCTCGGGACAGTACCGATTCACCCCTCCACTTT
CAWRGSRDSTDSPLHF
>TRBV27|TRBJ2-7|TRBD1|-|13
TGTGCCAGCAGTACCTACAGGGGGGCGGAGCAGTACTTC
CASSTYRGAEQYF
>TRBV5-4|TRBJ2-1|TRBD2|-|17
TGTGCCAGCAGCAGGCCGACTAGCGGGGGGTACTACAATGAGCAGTTCTTC
CASSRPTSGGYYNEQFF
>TRBV14|TRBJ1-4|-|few|15
TGTGCCAGCAGCCAAGACCGGACTGGAAATGAAAAACTGTTTTTT
CASSQDRTGNEKLFF
>TRBV6-5|TRBJ1-2|-|medium-sized|14
TGTGCCAGCAGTTACTCGAACACAGGGAGCGGCTACACCTTC
CASSYSNTGSGYTF
>TRBV27|TRBJ2-5|-|large|15
TGTGCCAGCCGCTCGGGCGGGCCGTACCAAGAGACCCAGTACTTC
CASRSGGPYQETQYF
>TRBV6-2/TRBV6-3|TRBJ2-2|TRBD1|-|17
TGTGCCAGCAGCCGCCCACAGGGGTCCCTCGTCCCCGGGGAGCTGTTTTTT
CASSRPQGSLVPGELFF
>TRBV6-5|TRBJ2-5|-|once|15
TGTGCCAGCAGTTACTCTAGGACAAACGGAGAGACCCAGTACTTC
CASSYSRTNGETQYF
>TRBV21-1|TRBJ2-1|-|-|15
TGTGCCAGCAGCAAAGAAAGGGGAAGTATTAATGAGCAGTTCTTC
CASSKERGSINEQFF
>TRBV6-6|TRBJ1-1|TRBD1|-|14
TGTGCCAGCAGTCGACAGGGTCGGGACACTGAAGCTTTCTTT
CASSRQGRDTEAFF
>TRBV7-6|TRBJ2-5|TRBD1|-|16
TGTGCCAGCAGCGTACCCCGGACAGGGGGTCAAGAGACCCAGTACTTC
CASSVPRTGGQETQYF
>TRBV12-5|TRBJ1-2|TRBD1|-|12
TGTGCTGCGGGACAGGTAGTTTATGGCTACACCTTC
CAAGQVVYGYTF